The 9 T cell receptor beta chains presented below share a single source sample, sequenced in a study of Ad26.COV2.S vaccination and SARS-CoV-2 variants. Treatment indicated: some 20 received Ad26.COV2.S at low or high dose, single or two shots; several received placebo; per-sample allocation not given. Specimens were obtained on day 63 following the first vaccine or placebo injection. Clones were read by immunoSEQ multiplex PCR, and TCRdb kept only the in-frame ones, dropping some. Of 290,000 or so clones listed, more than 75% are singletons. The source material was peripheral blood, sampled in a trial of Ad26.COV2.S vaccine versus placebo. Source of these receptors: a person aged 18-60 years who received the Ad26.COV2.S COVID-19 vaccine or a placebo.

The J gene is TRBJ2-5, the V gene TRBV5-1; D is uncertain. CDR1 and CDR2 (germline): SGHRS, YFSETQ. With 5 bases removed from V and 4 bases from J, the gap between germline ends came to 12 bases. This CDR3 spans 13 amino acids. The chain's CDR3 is CASRPVAVETQYF. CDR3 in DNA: TGCGCCAGCAGACCGGTAGCAGTAGAGACCCAGTACTTC.

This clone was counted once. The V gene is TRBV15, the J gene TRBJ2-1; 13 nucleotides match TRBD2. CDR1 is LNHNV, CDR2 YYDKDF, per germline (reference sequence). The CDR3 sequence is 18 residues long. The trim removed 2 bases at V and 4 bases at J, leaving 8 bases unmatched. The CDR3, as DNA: TGTGCCACCAGCAGAACCTGGACTAGCGGGAGTCTTTACAATGAGCAGTTCTTC. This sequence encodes CATSRTWTSGSLYNEQFF.

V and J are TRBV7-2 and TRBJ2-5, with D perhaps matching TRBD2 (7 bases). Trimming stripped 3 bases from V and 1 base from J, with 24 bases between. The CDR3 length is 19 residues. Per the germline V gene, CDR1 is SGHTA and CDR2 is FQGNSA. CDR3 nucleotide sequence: TGTGCCAGCAGCTTCGACGCTAGGGGGGGCCAGTACTCCCAAGAGACCCAGTACTTC. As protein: CASSFDARGGQYSQETQYF.

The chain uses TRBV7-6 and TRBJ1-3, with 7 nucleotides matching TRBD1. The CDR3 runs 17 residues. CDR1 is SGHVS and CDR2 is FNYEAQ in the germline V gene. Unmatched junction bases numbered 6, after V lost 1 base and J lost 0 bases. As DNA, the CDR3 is TGTGCCAGCAGCTTAGGTCAGGGGGTTCCCTCTGGAAACACCATATATTTT. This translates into CASSLGQGVPSGNTIYF.

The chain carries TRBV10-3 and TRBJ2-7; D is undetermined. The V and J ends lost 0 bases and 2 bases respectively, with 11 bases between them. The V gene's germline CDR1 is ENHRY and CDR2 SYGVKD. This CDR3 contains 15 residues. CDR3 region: CAISESGLSAYEQYF. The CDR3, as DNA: TGTGCCATCAGTGAGTCGGGCTTGAGCGCCTACGAGCAGTACTTC.

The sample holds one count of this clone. The CDR3 DNA reads TGTGCCAGCAGCCCCCACGGCGGAGCTAACTATGGCTACACCTTC. Its translation is CASSPHGGANYGYTF. This chain joins TRBV7-2 and TRBJ1-2; D is ambiguous. Trimming left V 5 bases short and J 0 bases short, with 13 bases between. Germline CDR1 reads SGHTA; CDR2 reads FQGNSA. CDR3 length: 15 amino acids.

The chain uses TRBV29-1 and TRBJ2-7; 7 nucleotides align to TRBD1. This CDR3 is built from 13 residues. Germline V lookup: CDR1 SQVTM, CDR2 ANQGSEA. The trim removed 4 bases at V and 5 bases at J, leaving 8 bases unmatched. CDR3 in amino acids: CSVGGQVYHEQYF. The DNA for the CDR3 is TGCAGCGTTGGAGGACAGGTATATCACGAGCAGTACTTC.

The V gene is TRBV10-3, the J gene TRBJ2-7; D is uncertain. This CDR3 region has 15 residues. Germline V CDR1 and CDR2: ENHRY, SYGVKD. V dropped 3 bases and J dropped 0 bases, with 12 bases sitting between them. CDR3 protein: CAISDGAESSYEQYF. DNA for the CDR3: TGTGCCATCAGTGATGGTGCAGAAAGCTCCTACGAGCAGTACTTC.

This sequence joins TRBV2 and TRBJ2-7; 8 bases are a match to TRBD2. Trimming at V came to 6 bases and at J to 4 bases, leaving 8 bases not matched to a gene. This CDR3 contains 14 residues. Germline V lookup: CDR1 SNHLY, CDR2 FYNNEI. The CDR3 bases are TGTGCCAGCAGCCGCGAAAGCGGGGGTTACGAGCAGTACTTC. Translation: CASSRESGGYEQYF.